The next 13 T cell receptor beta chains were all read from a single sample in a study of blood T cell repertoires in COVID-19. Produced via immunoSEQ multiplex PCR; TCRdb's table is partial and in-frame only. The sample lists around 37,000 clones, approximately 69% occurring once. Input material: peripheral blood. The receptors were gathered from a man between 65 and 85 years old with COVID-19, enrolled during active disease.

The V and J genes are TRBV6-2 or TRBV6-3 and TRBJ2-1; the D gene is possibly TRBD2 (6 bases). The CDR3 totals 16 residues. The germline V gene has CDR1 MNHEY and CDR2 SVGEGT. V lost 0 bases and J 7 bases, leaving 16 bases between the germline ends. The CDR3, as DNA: TGTGCCAGCAGTTACTCGGCAGGGAGGTTTTGGAATGAGCAGTTCTTC. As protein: CASSYSAGRFWNEQFF.

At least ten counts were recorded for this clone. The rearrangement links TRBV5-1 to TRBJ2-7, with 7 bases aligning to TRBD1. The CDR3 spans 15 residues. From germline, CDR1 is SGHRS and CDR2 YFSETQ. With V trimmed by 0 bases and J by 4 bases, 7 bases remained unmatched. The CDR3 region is CASSLEGAPYYEQYF. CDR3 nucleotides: TGCGCCAGCAGCTTGGAGGGGGCGCCATATTACGAGCAGTACTTC.

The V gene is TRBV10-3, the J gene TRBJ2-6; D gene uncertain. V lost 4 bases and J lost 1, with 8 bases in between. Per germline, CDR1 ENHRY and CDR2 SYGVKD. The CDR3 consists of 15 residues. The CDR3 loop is CAISAPTSGANVLTF. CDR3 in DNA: TGTGCCATCAGTGCTCCTACTTCTGGGGCCAACGTCCTGACTTTC.

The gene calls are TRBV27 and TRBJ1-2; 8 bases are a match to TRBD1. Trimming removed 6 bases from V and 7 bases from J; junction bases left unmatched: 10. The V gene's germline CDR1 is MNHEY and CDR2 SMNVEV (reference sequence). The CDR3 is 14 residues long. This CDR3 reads CASRQPGQATGYTF. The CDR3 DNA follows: TGTGCCAGCAGACAACCGGGACAGGCTACTGGCTACACCTTC.

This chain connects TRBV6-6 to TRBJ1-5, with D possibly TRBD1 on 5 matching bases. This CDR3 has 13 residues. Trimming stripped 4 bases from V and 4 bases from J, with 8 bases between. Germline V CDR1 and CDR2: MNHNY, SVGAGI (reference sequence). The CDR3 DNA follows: TGTGCCAGCAGTTTAGGGGTGAATCAGCCCCAGCATTTT. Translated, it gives CASSLGVNQPQHF.

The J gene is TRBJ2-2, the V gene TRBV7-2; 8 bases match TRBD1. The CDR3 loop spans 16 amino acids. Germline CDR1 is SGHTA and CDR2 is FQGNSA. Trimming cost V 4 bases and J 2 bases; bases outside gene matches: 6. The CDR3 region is CASSSGRGPNTGELFF. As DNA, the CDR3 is TGTGCCAGCAGCTCAGGCAGGGGGCCAAACACCGGGGAGCTGTTTTTT.

The CDR3 loop is CASSPRQGVPYGYTF. In DNA, the CDR3 is TGTGCCAGCAGCCCACGACAGGGAGTGCCCTATGGCTACACCTTC. The chain employs TRBV7-2 and TRBJ1-2, with 7 bases lining up with TRBD1. Unmatched junction bases numbered 10, after V lost 5 bases and J lost 4 bases. CDR3 size: 15 residues. The germline CDR1 and CDR2 sequences are SGHTA and FQGNSA.

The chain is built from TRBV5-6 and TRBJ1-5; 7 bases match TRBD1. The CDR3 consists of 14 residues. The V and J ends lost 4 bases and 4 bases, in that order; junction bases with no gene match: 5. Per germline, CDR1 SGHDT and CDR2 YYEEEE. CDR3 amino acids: CASSLGQRNQPQHF. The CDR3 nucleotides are TGTGCCAGCAGCCTGGGACAGAGAAATCAGCCCCAGCATTTT.

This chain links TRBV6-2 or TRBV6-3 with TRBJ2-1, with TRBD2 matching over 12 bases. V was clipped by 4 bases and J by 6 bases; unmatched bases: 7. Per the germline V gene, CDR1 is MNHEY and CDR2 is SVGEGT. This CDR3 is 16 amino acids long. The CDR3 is CASSSPSGRVVNEQFF. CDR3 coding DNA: TGTGCCAGCAGTTCACCTAGCGGGAGGGTAGTCAATGAGCAGTTCTTC.

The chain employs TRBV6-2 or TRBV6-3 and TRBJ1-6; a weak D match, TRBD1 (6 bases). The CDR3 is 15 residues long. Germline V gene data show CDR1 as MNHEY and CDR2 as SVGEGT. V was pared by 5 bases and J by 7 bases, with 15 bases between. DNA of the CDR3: TGTGCCAGCAGTCTCAGGGGTAGGGCGAATTCACCCCTCCACTTT. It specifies CASSLRGRANSPLHF.

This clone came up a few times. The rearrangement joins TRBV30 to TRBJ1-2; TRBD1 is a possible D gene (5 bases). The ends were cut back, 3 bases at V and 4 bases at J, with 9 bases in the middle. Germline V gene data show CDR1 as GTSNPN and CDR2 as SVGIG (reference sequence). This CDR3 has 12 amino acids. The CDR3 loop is CAWSQGFYGYTF. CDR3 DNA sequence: TGTGCCTGGAGCCAGGGCTTCTATGGCTACACCTTC.

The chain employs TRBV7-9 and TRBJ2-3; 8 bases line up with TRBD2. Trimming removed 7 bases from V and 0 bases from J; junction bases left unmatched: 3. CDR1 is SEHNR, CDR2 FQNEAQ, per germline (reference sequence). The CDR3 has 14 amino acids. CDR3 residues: CASTGGGSTDTQYF. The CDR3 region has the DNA TGTGCCAGCACCGGGGGGGGCAGCACAGATACGCAGTATTTT.

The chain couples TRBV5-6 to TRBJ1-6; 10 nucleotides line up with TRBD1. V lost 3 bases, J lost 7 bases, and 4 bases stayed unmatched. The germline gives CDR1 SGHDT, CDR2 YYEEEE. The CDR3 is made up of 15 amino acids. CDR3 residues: CASSYMDRGNSPLHF. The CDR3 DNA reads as TGTGCCAGCAGCTACATGGACAGGGGGAATTCACCCCTCCACTTT. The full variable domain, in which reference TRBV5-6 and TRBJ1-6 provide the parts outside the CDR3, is DAGVTQSPTHLIKTRGQQVTLRCSPKSGHDTVSWYQQALGQGPQFIFQYYEEEERQRGNFPDRFSGHQFPNYSSELNVNALLLGDSALYLCASSYMDRGNSPLHFGNGTRLTVT.